A single sample gave rise to the 21 T cell receptor beta chains below, sequenced in a study of cytomegalovirus exposure and HLA in healthy donors. Data came from immunoSEQ multiplex PCR; TCRdb stores just in-frame clones and leaves some out. In the table there are 300,000 or so clones, nearly 90% of which are singletons. The sequenced sample consisted of PBMCs. The receptors derive from a man aged 30 to 39 in good health and CMV-seronegative.

This chain links TRBV4-3 with TRBJ2-5; D not certain. Germline CDR1 and CDR2: LGHNA and YSLEER. Trimming cost V 0 bases and J 2 bases, with 7 bases left between them. CDR3 length: 14 residues. The CDR3, as DNA: TGCGCCAGCAGCCAAGACACAGCTCAAGAGACCCAGTACTTC. Protein sequence: CASSQDTAQETQYF.

The rearrangement uses TRBV2 and TRBJ1-1; D perhaps matches TRBD1 (5 bases). The CDR3 has 15 amino acids. The germline V gene has CDR1 SNHLY and CDR2 FYNNEI. V was trimmed by 2 bases and J by 4 bases, leaving 14 bases between them. The CDR3 DNA reads TGTGCCAGCAGTGAATGGGGCCTCGTCGGCACTGAAGCTTTCTTT. This translates into CASSEWGLVGTEAFF.

V is TRBV6-1 and J is TRBJ1-5; D is undetermined. The germline V gene encodes CDR1 MNHNS and CDR2 SASEGT. Trimming cost V 6 bases and J 0 bases, with 6 bases left between them. The CDR3 spans 13 residues. The CDR3 spells CASRENSNQPQHF. The CDR3 nucleotides are TGTGCCAGCAGGGAGAATAGCAATCAGCCCCAGCATTTT.

This clone turned up a few times. V is TRBV6-5 and J is TRBJ1-1; TRBD1 is a possible D gene (5 bases). Germline lookup yields CDR1 MNHEY and CDR2 SVGAGI. This CDR3 contains 15 residues. V was trimmed by 2 bases and J by 2 bases, leaving 12 bases between them. CDR3 loop: CASSYTHQGNTEAFF. As DNA, the CDR3 is TGTGCCAGCAGTTACACCCATCAGGGTAACACTGAAGCTTTCTTT.

The rearrangement uses TRBV4-3 and TRBJ1-1; no reliable D call. Trimming took 1 base from V and 5 from J, leaving 11 bases between them. Germline CDR1 reads LGHNA; CDR2 reads YSLEER. The CDR3 has 14 amino acids. CDR3: CASSQGDEGTEAFF. DNA of the CDR3: TGCGCCAGCAGCCAAGGGGATGAGGGAACTGAAGCTTTCTTT.

This sequence joins TRBV13 and TRBJ2-1; a possible D gene is TRBD1 (6 bases). Trimming cost V 6 bases and J 8 bases, with 17 bases left between them. The length of the CDR3 is 14 residues. Germline V gives CDR1 PRHDT, CDR2 FYEKMQ (reference sequence). CDR3 sequence (DNA): TGTGCCAGCAGTTACAGGGCAGGGAACCATGAGCAGTTCTTC. This gives the protein CASSYRAGNHEQFF. Full variable domain (remainder filled in from reference TRBV13 and TRBJ2-1): AAGVIQSPRHLIKEKRETATLKCYPIPRHDTVYWYQQGPGQDPQFLISFYEKMQSDKGSIPDRFSAQQFSDYHSELNMSSLELGDSALYFCASSYRAGNHEQFFGPGTRLTVL.

The gene calls are TRBV6-5 and TRBJ2-5; a possible D gene is TRBD1 (6 bases). The V and J ends lost 5 bases and 4 bases respectively, with 14 bases between them. Looked up from germline, CDR1 is MNHEY and CDR2 is SVGAGI. The CDR3 sequence is 14 residues long. In nucleotides, the CDR3 is TGTGCCAGCAGTCCCCAGGGGATAGGAGAGACCCAGTACTTC. The encoded protein is CASSPQGIGETQYF.

The gene calls are TRBV6-1 and TRBJ2-7, with 7 bases fitting TRBD2. V was clipped by 3 bases and J by 5 bases; unmatched bases: 10. The germline CDR1 and CDR2 sequences are MNHNS and SASEGT. The CDR3 contains 15 residues. The CDR3 loop is CASSDRGENINEQYF. Written as DNA, the CDR3 is TGTGCCAGCAGTGATCGGGGGGAGAATATCAACGAGCAGTACTTC.

This clone came up once. V usage is TRBV19 and J usage is TRBJ1-1; D ambiguous. The CDR3 sequence is 13 residues long. V shed 6 bases and J shed 3 bases, with 11 bases lying between them. Per germline, CDR1 LNHDA and CDR2 SQIVND (reference sequence). Here the CDR3 reads CASRSGVYTEAFF. The CDR3 DNA follows: TGTGCCAGTAGGAGCGGGGTGTACACTGAAGCTTTCTTT.

This clone was seen more than once but under ten times. This chain joins TRBV4-2 and TRBJ1-6; 8 bases line up with TRBD1. This CDR3 is 18 amino acids long. Germline V lookup: CDR1 LGHNA, CDR2 YNFKEQ. V lost 0 bases and J lost 10; bases outside the gene matches: 14. The chain's CDR3 is CASSQEGPQGGWRSPLHF. The CDR3 DNA reads as TGTGCCAGCAGCCAAGAAGGGCCACAGGGGGGGTGGCGGTCACCCCTCCACTTT.

This clone was recorded a few times. This chain uses TRBV5-1 with TRBJ1-6, with TRBD1 matching 7 bases. From germline, CDR1 is SGHRS and CDR2 YFSETQ. V dropped 0 bases and J dropped 9; count of bases not matched to a gene: 6. The CDR3 is made up of 15 amino acids. For the CDR3, the DNA is TGCGCCAGCAGCTTGGTGGCAGGGGGAAGTTCACCCCTCCACTTT. Protein product: CASSLVAGGSSPLHF.

The gene calls are TRBV5-5 and TRBJ2-5; a weak D match, TRBD2 (5 bases). V lost 0 bases, J lost 4 bases, and 13 bases lay in between. Germline CDR1 SGHKS, CDR2 YYEKEE (reference sequence). This CDR3 comprises 15 residues. Here the CDR3 reads CASSLGTAVPETQYF. The CDR3 region has the DNA TGTGCCAGCAGCTTGGGGACTGCCGTCCCAGAGACCCAGTACTTC.

The CDR3 is CASRTLSNQPQHF. CDR3 nucleotide sequence: TGTGCCAGTAGGACTCTTAGCAATCAGCCCCAGCATTTT. The J gene is TRBJ1-5, the V gene TRBV19; no firm D call. This CDR3 spans 13 amino acids. V lost 6 bases to trimming and J lost 0 bases, with 6 bases between them. CDR1 LNHDA and CDR2 SQIVND come from the germline V gene (reference sequence).

This chain links TRBV4-3 with TRBJ2-7; possible D gene TRBD2, 6 bases. There are 15 residues in the CDR3. The V and J ends lost 1 base and 3 bases respectively, with 13 bases between them. Germline assignment: CDR1 LGHNA and CDR2 YSLEER. The CDR3 sequence is CASSQGRDWIYEQYF. The CDR3 DNA reads TGCGCCAGCAGCCAAGGGAGGGACTGGATCTACGAGCAGTACTTC.

The chain is built from TRBV5-4 and TRBJ1-1; D uncertain. Germline V lookup: CDR1 SGHNT, CDR2 YYREEE (reference sequence). The CDR3 consists of 14 residues. V lost 4 bases to trimming and J lost 4 bases, with 14 bases between them. For the CDR3, the DNA is TGTGCCAGCAGCGTCCCCGGGAGCCCCACTGAAGCTTTCTTT. Translating it yields CASSVPGSPTEAFF.

A single count supports this clone. This chain links TRBV27 with TRBJ1-6, with 7 bases lining up with TRBD1. This CDR3 has 15 residues. Germline trimming cut 10 bases from V and 2 bases from J; bases unmatched to any gene: 8. Germline CDR1 MNHEY, CDR2 SMNVEV (reference sequence). As DNA, the CDR3 is TGTGCCACCAGACAGGGTCGCACCTATAATTCACCCCTCCACTTT. This codes for CATRQGRTYNSPLHF.

The rearrangement uses TRBV10-3 and TRBJ2-5; 7 bases are a match to TRBD1. This CDR3 has 16 residues. Germline V CDR1 and CDR2: ENHRY, SYGVKD. With V trimmed by 4 bases and J by 1 base, 9 bases remained unmatched. The CDR3 here is CAISGGQASSQETQYF. The CDR3 coding sequence is TGTGCCATCAGTGGTGGACAGGCGTCCTCCCAAGAGACCCAGTACTTC.

This sequence joins TRBV7-9 and TRBJ2-1; the match to TRBD1 covers 11 bases. The V gene end was trimmed by 6 bases and the J gene end by 3 bases; junction bases not matched to a gene: 4. CDR3 length: 15 amino acids. CDR1 is SEHNR and CDR2 is FQNEAQ in the germline V gene (reference sequence). The CDR3 DNA follows: TGTGCCAGCAGTTGGGGGACAGGGGGCTACAATGAGCAGTTCTTC. This sequence encodes CASSWGTGGYNEQFF.

CDR3 loop: CSVGHTSTMNTEAFF. CDR3 nucleotide sequence: TGCAGCGTTGGCCATACTAGCACCATGAACACTGAAGCTTTCTTT. The gene calls are TRBV29-1 and TRBJ1-1; D call uncertain. V lost 4 bases to trimming and J lost 0 bases, with 15 bases between them. There are 15 residues in the CDR3. Per the germline V gene, CDR1 is SQVTM and CDR2 is ANQGSEA.

This clone was found once. The chain has TRBV28 and TRBJ1-5; D is unclear. Per the germline V gene, CDR1 is MDHEN and CDR2 is SYDVKM. V shed 10 bases and J shed 4 bases, with 11 bases lying between them. This CDR3 region has 12 residues. The DNA for the CDR3 is TGTGCCACCCTCCGGGGAAATCAGCCCCAGCATTTT. It translates to CATLRGNQPQHF.

The V gene is TRBV18, the J gene TRBJ1-3; D call uncertain. CDR1 is KGHSH and CDR2 is LQKENI in the germline V gene. This CDR3 contains 15 residues. The V and J ends lost 3 bases and 0 bases respectively, with 9 bases between them. CDR3 sequence: CASSPTGSSGNTIYF. The CDR3 region has the DNA TGTGCCAGCTCACCGACTGGCTCCTCTGGAAACACCATATATTTT.